This TCR beta chain was sequenced in a study of cytomegalovirus exposure and HLA in healthy donors. Findings and caveats of the study: Reported performance of the classifier showed diagnosis of cytomegalovirus status with high specificity and sensitivity. There were reportedly fewer N-insertions in an Asian-associated ancestry cluster than the approximately 640-donor mean, in a later analysis. Looking again later, the authors saw that most CMV-associated TCR beta chains seemed HLA-restricted.

The PCR contained 60 Vbeta and 13 Jbeta primers. Clones were sequenced by immunoSEQ multiplex PCR, and TCRdb holds only the in-frame ones, with some missing. The table includes 100,000 to 150,000 clones, roughly 75% detected once. This CDR3 is built from 13 residues. Trimming stripped 3 bases from V and 3 bases from J, with 8 bases between. The V gene's germline CDR1 is ENHRY and CDR2 SYGVKD. With regard to this clone: Its antigen is undetermined.

The sequence was collected from a female donor in good health and CMV-seronegative. The rearrangement joins TRBV10-3 to TRBJ2-5; D remains ambiguous. Sequencing was performed on PBMCs. The CDR3 reads CAISDVEEETQYF. The CDR3 nucleotides are TGTGCCATCAGTGACGTAGAGGAAGAGACCCAGTACTTC.